What follows are 4 T cell receptor beta chains derived from one specimen sequenced in a study of blood T cell repertoires in COVID-19. Using immunoSEQ multiplex PCR, the repertoire was profiled, and TCRdb retains in-frame clones only, with some absent. Among approximately 250,000 clones listed, around nine tenths were seen once. The sequencing input was peripheral blood. The receptors derive from a man aged 40-49 years with active or convalescent COVID-19.

V and J are TRBV7-3 and TRBJ1-6; D uncertain. V lost 3 bases and J 8 bases, leaving 8 bases between the germline ends. The CDR3 covers 13 residues. Germline CDR1 SGHTA, CDR2 FQGTGA. This chain's CDR3 is CASSFSRDSPLHF. DNA for the CDR3: TGTGCCAGCAGCTTCAGCCGGGATTCACCCCTCCACTTT.

Turning to this clone: This same CDR3 is encoded by further DNA sequences in the sample. V gene TRBV6-5 combines with J gene TRBJ1-5; D perhaps matches TRBD1 (6 bases). Trimming took off 6 bases at V and 0 bases at J, with 9 bases between the two ends. Looked up from germline, CDR1 is MNHEY and CDR2 is SVGAGI. The CDR3 runs 14 residues. In nucleotides, the CDR3 is TGTGCCAGCAGCCGGGGGGCTAGCAATCAGCCCCAGCATTTT. It is translated as CASSRGASNQPQHF.

The genes are TRBV27 and TRBJ1-3, with unresolved D. This CDR3 contains 14 residues. The V gene lost 6 bases and the J gene lost 0 bases, with 9 bases spanning the gap. Germline V gene lookup returns CDR1 MNHEY and CDR2 SMNVEV (reference sequence). In nucleotides, the CDR3 is TGTGCCAGCAGCCCCCTGAGCTCTGGAAACACCATATATTTT. Translated, it gives CASSPLSSGNTIYF.

This chain joins TRBV7-6 and TRBJ2-5; TRBD1 agrees at 7 bases. The J segment lost 3 bases and the V segment lost 5 bases, leaving 12 bases of the junction unmatched. CDR3 length: 16 amino acids. Germline V gene sequence: CDR1 SGHVS, CDR2 FNYEAQ. The CDR3 DNA follows: TGTGCCAGCAGCGAGGGGGCTTTTGTGTACAAAGAGACCCAGTACTTC. Amino acid sequence: CASSEGAFVYKETQYF.